This TCR beta chain derives from a study of T cells in Graves' hyperthyroidism and ophthalmopathy. Whole-study results and caveats: Ophthalmopathy stood apart from stable hyperthyroidism in a 13 V-J model. Clonotypes that were expanded in thyroid above 0.001 mostly appeared in blood too.

RNA transcripts were the template for amplifying TCR beta CDR3 regions. Primed by the HTBI set, a first-round RT-PCR was run on the TCR CDR3. TCRdb reprocessed the multiplex PCR reads with MiXCR, giving one entry per CDR3 protein. The sample contains approximately 400,000 distinct CDR3 sequences, approximately 15% of which appear only once. At least ten counts were recorded for this clonotype. The antigen is unknown. The CDR3 runs to 14 residues. Trimming removed 8 bases from V and 0 bases from J, with 12 bases in between. On the basis of clinical symptoms, serum thyroxine and TRAb, thyroid ultrasound and orbital computed tomography, diagnoses were made. Out of approximately 10 ml of fresh peripheral blood came the PBMCs.

The rearrangement joins TRBV12-3 or TRBV12-4 to TRBJ2-3; D remains ambiguous. Input material: blood. The origin of this receptor is a woman aged 25-40 years with Graves' ophthalmopathy. CDR3 coding DNA: TGTGCCAGCTGCTTTGTAAGTAGCACAGATACGCAGTATTTT. It specifies CASCFVSSTDTQYF.